These T cell receptor beta chains were read from a single sample in a study of blood T cells in healthy people across ages. TCRdb processed the 5' RACE reads anew with MiXCR; each CDR3 protein has one entry. The sample includes more than 1 million distinct CDR3 sequences, around 43% of them seen just once. Sequences were obtained from blood. Source of these receptors: a woman aged 55-69 years in good health. CDR3s include the opening cysteine and the closing phenylalanine or tryptophan. The D gene is left open where the match is weak. Not all rows give a size; the values are once, few, many and, for expanded clones, a class.

D gene | J gene | V gene | clone size | CDR3 length | CDR3 protein | CDR3 DNA
TRBD1 | TRBJ2-7 | TRBV28 | . | 13 | CASSPPDRDEQYF | TGTGCCAGCAGTCCTCCTGACAGGGACGAGCAGTACTTC
. | TRBJ2-1 | TRBV2 | . | 11 | CASSEFREQFF | TGTGCCAGCAGTGAATTCAGGGAGCAGTTCTTC
. | TRBJ2-3 | TRBV24-1 | many | 17 | CATSDLFQGRNTDTQYF | TGTGCCACCAGTGATTTATTCCAGGGACGGAACACAGATACGCAGTATTTT
. | TRBJ2-7 | TRBV29-1 | . | 14 | CSVEGDGDAYEQYF | TGCAGCGTTGAAGGGGACGGTGATGCCTACGAGCAGTACTTC
TRBD2 | TRBJ2-7 | TRBV6-6 | few | 16 | CASSYSGRGGEYEQYF | TGTGCCAGCAGTTACTCGGGCCGGGGAGGGGAGTACGAGCAGTACTTC
TRBD2 | TRBJ2-5 | TRBV20-1 | . | 13 | CSARRVAGNEQYF | TGCAGTGCAAGAAGGGTAGCGGGAAATGAGCAGTACTTC
. | TRBJ1-5 | TRBV6-6 | many | 10 | CASSYQPQHF | TGTGCCAGCAGTTATCAGCCCCAGCATTTT
. | TRBJ2-6 | TRBV29-1 | . | 14 | CSVEGARGANVLTF | TGCAGCGTTGAAGGGGCGCGGGGGGCCAACGTCCTGACTTTC
TRBD2 | TRBJ2-7 | TRBV7-2 | . | 15 | CASSISSGSSYEQYF | TGTGCCAGCAGCATCTCTAGCGGTAGCTCCTACGAGCAGTACTTC
. | TRBJ2-7 | TRBV10-3 | many | 12 | CAISEAGREQYF | TGTGCCATCAGTGAGGCAGGGAGGGAGCAGTACTTC
TRBD1 | TRBJ2-5 | TRBV2 | . | 16 | CASRDATGRLQETQYF | TGTGCCAGCAGAGATGCGACAGGGAGACTCCAAGAGACCCAGTACTTC
TRBD2 | TRBJ2-1 | TRBV30 | . | 12 | CARTSGYNEQFF | TGTGCCAGGACTAGCGGTTACAATGAGCAGTTCTTC
. | TRBJ2-7 | TRBV5-6 | many | 13 | CASSLSTAYEQYF | TGTGCCAGCAGCCTAAGTACAGCCTACGAGCAGTACTTC
TRBD1 | TRBJ1-5 | TRBV7-2 | . | 16 | CASSSRQGLGNQPQHF | TGTGCCAGCAGCTCCAGACAGGGGTTGGGCAATCAGCCCCAGCATTTT
. | TRBJ2-5 | TRBV2 | few | 14 | CASHVAGYPETQYF | TGTGCCAGTCACGTCGCGGGGTACCCAGAGACCCAGTACTTC
TRBD1 | TRBJ1-2 | TRBV6-1 | few | 13 | CASRARTGHGYTF | TGTGCCAGCAGAGCCCGGACAGGGCATGGCTACACCTTC
TRBD1 | TRBJ2-7 | TRBV6-5 | few | 14 | CASRAGTGSREQYF | TGTGCCAGCAGGGCCGGGACAGGGAGTCGCGAGCAGTACTTC
. | TRBJ1-1 | TRBV27 | . | 16 | CASTKGGNRRGTEAFF | TGTGCCAGCACGAAGGGGGGAAACAGAAGGGGCACTGAAGCTTTCTTT
TRBD1 | TRBJ2-7 | TRBV14 | . | 17 | CASSQDGGTVNSYEQYF | TGTGCCAGCAGCCAAGATGGTGGGACAGTTAACTCCTACGAGCAGTACTTC
. | TRBJ2-1 | TRBV12-3/TRBV12-4 | few | 15 | CASSPGGAPYNEQFF | TGTGCCAGCAGCCCAGGAGGGGCCCCCTACAATGAGCAGTTCTTC
TRBD2 | TRBJ2-7 | TRBV20-1 | . | 15 | CSATGLVGKSYEQYF | TGCAGTGCTACGGGACTAGTAGGCAAGTCCTACGAGCAGTACTTC
TRBD2 | TRBJ2-7 | TRBV4-2 | . | 15 | CASSQSTSGNYEQYF | TGTGCCAGCAGCCAAAGTACTAGCGGGAACTACGAGCAGTACTTC